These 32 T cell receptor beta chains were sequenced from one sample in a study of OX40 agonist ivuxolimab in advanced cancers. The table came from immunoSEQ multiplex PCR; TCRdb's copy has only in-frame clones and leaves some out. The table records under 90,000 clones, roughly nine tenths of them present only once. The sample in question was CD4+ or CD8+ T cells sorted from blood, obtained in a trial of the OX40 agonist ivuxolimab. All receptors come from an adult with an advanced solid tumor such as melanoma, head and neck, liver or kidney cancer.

DNA of the CDR3: TGTGCCAGCAGCGTAGGCCAGGGGGTCGTCGATACGCAGTATTTT. Translating gives CASSVGQGVVDTQYF. This chain uses TRBV9 with TRBJ2-3; TRBD1 matches at 7 bases. The length of the CDR3 is 15 residues. The V gene's germline CDR1 is SGDLS and CDR2 YYNGEE. Losses at the gene ends were 0 bases for V and 6 bases for J; bases not matched to a gene: 7.

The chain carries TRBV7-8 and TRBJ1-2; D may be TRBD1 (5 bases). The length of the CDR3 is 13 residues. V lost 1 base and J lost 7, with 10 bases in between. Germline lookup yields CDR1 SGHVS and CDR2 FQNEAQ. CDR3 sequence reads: CASSLGAGSGYTF. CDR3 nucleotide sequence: TGTGCCAGCAGCTTAGGGGCAGGGTCTGGCTACACCTTC.

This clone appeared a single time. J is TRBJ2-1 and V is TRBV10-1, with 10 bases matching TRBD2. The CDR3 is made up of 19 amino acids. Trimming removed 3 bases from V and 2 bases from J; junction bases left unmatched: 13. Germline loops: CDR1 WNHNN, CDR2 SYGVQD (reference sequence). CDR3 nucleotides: TGCGCCAGCAGTGAAATAGCGGGAGGACCCCGAGGGCCCTACAATGAGCAGTTCTTC. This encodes CASSEIAGGPRGPYNEQFF.

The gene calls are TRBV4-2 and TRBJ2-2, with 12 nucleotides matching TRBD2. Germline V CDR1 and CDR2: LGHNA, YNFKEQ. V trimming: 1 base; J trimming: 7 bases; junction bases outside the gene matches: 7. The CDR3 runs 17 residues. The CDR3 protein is CASSQVSSGGAIGELFF. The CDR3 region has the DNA TGTGCCAGCAGCCAAGTTTCTAGCGGGGGGGCAATCGGGGAGCTGTTTTTT.

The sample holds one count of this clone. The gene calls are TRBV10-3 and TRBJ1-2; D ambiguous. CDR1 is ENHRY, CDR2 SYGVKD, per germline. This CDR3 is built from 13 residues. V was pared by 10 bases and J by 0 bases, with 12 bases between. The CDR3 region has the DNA TGTGCCACCGAGACCGGTCCTAACTATGGCTACACCTTC. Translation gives CATETGPNYGYTF.

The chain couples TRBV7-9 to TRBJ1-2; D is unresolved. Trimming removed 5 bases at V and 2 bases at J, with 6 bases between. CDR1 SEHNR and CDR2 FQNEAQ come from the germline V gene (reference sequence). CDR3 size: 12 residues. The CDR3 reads CASSPRNYGYTF. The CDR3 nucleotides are TGTGCCAGCAGCCCTAGAAACTATGGCTACACCTTC.

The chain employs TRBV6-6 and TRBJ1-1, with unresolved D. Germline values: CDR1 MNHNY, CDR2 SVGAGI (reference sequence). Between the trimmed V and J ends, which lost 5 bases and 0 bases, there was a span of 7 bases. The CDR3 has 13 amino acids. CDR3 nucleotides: TGTGCCAGCAGTCCGTTTTTGAACACTGAAGCTTTCTTT. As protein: CASSPFLNTEAFF.

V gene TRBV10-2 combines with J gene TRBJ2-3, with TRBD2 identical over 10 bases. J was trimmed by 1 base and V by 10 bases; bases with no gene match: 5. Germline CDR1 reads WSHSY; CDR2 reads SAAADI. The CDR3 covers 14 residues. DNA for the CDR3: TGCGCCATATCTAGCGGGAGTCGCACAGATACGCAGTATTTT. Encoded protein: CAISSGSRTDTQYF.

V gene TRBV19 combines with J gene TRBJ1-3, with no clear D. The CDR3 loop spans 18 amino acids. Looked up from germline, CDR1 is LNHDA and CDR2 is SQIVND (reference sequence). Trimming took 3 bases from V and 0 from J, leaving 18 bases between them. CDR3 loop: CASSIDARRLVSGNTIYF. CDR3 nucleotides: TGTGCCAGTAGTATCGACGCCAGAAGACTGGTCTCTGGAAACACCATATATTTT.

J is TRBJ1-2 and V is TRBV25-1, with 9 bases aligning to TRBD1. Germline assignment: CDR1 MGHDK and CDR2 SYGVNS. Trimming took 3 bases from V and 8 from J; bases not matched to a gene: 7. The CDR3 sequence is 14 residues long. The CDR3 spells CASSDRDRVGGYTF. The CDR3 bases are TGTGCCAGCAGTGACCGGGACAGGGTTGGCGGCTACACCTTC.

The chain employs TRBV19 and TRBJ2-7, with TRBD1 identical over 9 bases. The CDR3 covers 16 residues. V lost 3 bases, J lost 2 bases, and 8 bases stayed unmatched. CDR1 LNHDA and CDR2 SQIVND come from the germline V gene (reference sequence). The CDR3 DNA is TGTGCCAGTAGTATTGGGGGACAGGGAGTAACCTACGAGCAGTACTTC. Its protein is CASSIGGQGVTYEQYF.

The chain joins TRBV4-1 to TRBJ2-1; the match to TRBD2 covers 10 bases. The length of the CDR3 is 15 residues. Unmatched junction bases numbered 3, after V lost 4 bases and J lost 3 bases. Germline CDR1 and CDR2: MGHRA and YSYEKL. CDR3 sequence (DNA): TGCGCCAGCAGCCGGCCTAGCGGGAGCTACAATGAGCAGTTCTTC. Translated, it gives CASSRPSGSYNEQFF.

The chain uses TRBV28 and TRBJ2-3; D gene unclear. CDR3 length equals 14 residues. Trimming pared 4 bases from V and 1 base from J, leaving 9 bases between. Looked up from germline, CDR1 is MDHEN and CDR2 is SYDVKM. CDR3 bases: TGTGCCAGCAGTTCTGTTGGGGGCACAGATACGCAGTATTTT. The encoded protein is CASSSVGGTDTQYF.

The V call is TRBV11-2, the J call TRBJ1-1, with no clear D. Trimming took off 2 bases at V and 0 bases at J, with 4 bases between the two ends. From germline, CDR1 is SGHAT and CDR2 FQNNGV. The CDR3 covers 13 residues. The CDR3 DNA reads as TGTGCCAGCAGCTTATCCATGAACACTGAAGCTTTCTTT. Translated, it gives CASSLSMNTEAFF.

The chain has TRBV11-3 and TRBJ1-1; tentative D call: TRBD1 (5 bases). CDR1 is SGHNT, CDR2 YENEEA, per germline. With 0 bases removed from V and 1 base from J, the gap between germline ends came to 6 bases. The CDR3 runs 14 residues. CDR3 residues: CASSLDRANTEAFF. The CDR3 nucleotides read TGTGCCAGCAGCTTAGACAGGGCGAACACTGAAGCTTTCTTT.

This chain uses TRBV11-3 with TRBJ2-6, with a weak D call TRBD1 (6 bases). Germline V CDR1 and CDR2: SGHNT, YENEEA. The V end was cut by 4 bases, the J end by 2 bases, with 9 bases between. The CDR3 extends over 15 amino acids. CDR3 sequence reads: CASSSTGAGANVLTF. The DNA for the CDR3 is TGTGCCAGCAGCTCGACAGGTGCTGGGGCCAACGTCCTGACTTTC.

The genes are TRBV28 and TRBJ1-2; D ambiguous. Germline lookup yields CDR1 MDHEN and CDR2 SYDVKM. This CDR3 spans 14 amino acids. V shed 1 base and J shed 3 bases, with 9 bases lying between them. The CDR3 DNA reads TGTGCCAGCAGTTTATATCTCCGGGACTATGGCTACACCTTC. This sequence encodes CASSLYLRDYGYTF.

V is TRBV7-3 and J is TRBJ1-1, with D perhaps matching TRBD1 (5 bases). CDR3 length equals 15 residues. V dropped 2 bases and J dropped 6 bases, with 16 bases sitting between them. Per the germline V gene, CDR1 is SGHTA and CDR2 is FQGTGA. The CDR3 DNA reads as TGTGCCAGCAGCTTATTCCCAGCAGGGTTCGCTGAAGCTTTCTTT. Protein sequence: CASSLFPAGFAEAFF.

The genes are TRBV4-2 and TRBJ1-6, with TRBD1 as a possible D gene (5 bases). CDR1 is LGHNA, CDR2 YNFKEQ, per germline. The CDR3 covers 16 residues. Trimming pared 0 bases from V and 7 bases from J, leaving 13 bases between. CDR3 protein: CASSQDLGGQNSPLHF. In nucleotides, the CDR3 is TGTGCCAGCAGCCAAGATCTTGGCGGACAAAATTCACCCCTCCACTTT.

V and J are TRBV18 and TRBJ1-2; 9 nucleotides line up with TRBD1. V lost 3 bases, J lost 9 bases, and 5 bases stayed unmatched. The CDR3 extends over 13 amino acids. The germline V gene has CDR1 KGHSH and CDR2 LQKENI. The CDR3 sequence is CASSPPGQGSYTF. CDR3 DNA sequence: TGTGCCAGCTCACCTCCGGGACAGGGAAGCTACACCTTC.

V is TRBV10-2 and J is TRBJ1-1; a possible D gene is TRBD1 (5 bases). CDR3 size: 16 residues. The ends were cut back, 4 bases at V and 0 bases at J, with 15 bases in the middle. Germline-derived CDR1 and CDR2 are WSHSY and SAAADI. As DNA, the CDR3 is TGCGCCAGCAGTGGCCCGGCGGGGGTAATGAACACTGAAGCTTTCTTT. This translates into CASSGPAGVMNTEAFF.

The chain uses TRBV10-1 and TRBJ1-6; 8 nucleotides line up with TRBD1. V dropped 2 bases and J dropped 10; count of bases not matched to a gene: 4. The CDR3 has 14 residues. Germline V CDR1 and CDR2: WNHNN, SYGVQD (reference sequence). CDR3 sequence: CASSEGRGRSPLHF. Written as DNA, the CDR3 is TGCGCCAGCAGTGAGGGCAGGGGGCGATCACCCCTCCACTTT.

CDR3 nucleotide sequence: TGTGCCAGCAGCTTAAGCATGCGGGGGAGTGGAGATACGCAGTATTTT. Amino acid sequence: CASSLSMRGSGDTQYF. The chain carries TRBV7-3 and TRBJ2-3; TRBD2 agrees at 7 bases. Germline trimming cut 1 base from V and 5 bases from J; bases unmatched to any gene: 9. The CDR3 loop spans 16 amino acids. Germline-derived CDR1 and CDR2 are SGHTA and FQGTGA. Full variable domain (remainder filled in from reference TRBV7-3 and TRBJ2-3): GAGVSQTPSNKVTEKGKYVELRCDPISGHTALYWYRQSLGQGPEFLIYFQGTGAADDSGLPNDRFFAVRPEGSVSTLKIQRTERGDSAVYLCASSLSMRGSGDTQYFGPGTRLTVL.

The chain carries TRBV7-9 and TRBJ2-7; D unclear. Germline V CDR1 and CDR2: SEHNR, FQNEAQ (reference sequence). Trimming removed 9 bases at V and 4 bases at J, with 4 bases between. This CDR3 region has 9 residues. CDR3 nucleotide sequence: TGTGCCAGATGTTACGAGCAGTACTTC. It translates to CARCYEQYF. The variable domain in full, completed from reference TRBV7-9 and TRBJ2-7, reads DTGVSQNPRHKITKRGQNVTFRCDPISEHNRLYWYRQTLGQGPEFLTYFQNEAQLEKSRLLSDRFSAERPKGSFSTLEIQRTEQGDSAMYLCARCYEQYFGPGTRLTVT.

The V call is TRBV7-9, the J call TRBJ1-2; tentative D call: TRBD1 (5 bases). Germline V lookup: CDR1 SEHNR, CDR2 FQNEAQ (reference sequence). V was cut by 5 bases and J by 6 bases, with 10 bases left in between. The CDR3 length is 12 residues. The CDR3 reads CASSGTFHGYTF. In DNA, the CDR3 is TGTGCCAGCAGCGGGACCTTCCATGGCTACACCTTC.

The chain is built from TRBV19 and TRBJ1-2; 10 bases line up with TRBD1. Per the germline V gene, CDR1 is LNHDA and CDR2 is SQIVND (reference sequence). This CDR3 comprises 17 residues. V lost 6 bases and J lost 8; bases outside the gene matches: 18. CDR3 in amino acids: CASRTNRDRGSLIGYTF. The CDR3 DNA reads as TGTGCCAGTAGGACAAACCGGGACAGGGGCTCCCTTATCGGCTACACCTTC.

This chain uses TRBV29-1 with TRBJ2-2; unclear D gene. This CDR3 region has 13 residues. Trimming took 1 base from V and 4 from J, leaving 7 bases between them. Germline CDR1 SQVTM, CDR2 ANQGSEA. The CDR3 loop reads CSVEGHGTGELFF. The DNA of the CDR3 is TGCAGCGTTGAAGGACATGGCACCGGGGAGCTGTTTTTT.

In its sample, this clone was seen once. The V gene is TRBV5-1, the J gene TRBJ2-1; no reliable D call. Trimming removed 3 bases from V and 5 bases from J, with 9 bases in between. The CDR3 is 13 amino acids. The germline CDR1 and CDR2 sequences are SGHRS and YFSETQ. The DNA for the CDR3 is TGCGCCAGCAGCTCCCTACGAAACAATGAGCAGTTCTTC. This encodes CASSSLRNNEQFF.

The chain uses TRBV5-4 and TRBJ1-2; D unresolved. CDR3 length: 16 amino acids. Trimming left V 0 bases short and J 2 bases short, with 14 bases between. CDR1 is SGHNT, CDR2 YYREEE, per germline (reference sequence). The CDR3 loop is CASSLGFRRINYGYTF. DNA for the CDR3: TGTGCCAGCAGCTTGGGTTTCAGGCGAATAAACTATGGCTACACCTTC. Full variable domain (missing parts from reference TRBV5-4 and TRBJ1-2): ETGVTQSPTHLIKTRGQQVTLRCSSQSGHNTVSWYQQALGQGPQFIFQYYREEENGRGNFPPRFSGLQFPNYSSELNVNALELDDSALYLCASSLGFRRINYGYTFGSGTRLTVV.

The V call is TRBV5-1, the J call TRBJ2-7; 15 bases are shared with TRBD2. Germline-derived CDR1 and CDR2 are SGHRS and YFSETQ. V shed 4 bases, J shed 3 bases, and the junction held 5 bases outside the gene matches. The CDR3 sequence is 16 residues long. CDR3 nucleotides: TGCGCCAGCAGCCCCGGGACTAGCGGGAGGTACTACGAGCAGTACTTC. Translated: CASSPGTSGRYYEQYF.

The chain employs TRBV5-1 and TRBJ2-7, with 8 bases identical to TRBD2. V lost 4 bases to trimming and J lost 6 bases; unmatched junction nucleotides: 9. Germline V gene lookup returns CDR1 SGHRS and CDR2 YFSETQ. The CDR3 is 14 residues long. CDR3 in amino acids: CASSNSSGSREQYF. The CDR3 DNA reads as TGCGCCAGCAGCAACTCTAGCGGGTCTCGCGAGCAGTACTTC. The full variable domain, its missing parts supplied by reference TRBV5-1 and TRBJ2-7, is KAGVTQTPRYLIKTRGQQVTLSCSPISGHRSVSWYQQTPGQGLQFLFEYFSETQRNKGNFPGRFSGRQFSNSRSEMNVSTLELGDSALYLCASSNSSGSREQYFGPGTRLTVT.

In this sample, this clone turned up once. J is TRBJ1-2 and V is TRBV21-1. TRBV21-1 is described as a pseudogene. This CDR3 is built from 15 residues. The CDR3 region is CASSKGSRRRYGYTF. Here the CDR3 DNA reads TGTGCCAGCAGCAAGGGGAGCAGGAGGCGATATGGCTACACCTTC.